This T cell receptor (beta chain) emerged from a study of cytomegalovirus exposure and HLA in healthy donors. The PCR used 60 Vbeta and 13 Jbeta primers. Sequencing used immunoSEQ multiplex PCR; TCRdb keeps in-frame clones, though not all of them. The profile shows roughly 130,000 clones, roughly 80% of them singletons. Germline-derived CDR1 and CDR2 are MNHNY and SVGAGI (reference sequence). The ends lost 6 bases at V and 3 bases at J; junction bases unmatched: 8. The CDR3 length is 15 residues. This clonotype was obtained from a male donor in good health and CMV-seropositive. Sequenced sample: PBMCs. The chain links TRBV6-6 to TRBJ2-7, with 10 bases matching TRBD2. The CDR3 DNA reads TGTGCCAGCAGCCCTCTAGCGGGAGTGGGCTACGAGCAGTACTTC. Translation gives CASSPLAGVGYEQYF.